The 22 T cell receptor beta chains listed next were all sequenced from one sample in a study of blood T cell repertoires in COVID-19. The data were produced by immunoSEQ multiplex PCR, yet TCRdb's version contains in-frame clones alone and is incomplete. Of about 150,000 clones listed, approximately 86% are singletons. The sample taken for sequencing was PBMCs or T cells enriched from blood (not recorded which). The receptors were sampled from a woman in her thirties or forties who had been exposed to COVID-19.

The rearrangement uses TRBV5-4 and TRBJ2-7; 12 bases agree with TRBD2. J lost 2 bases, V lost 3 bases, and 3 bases had no gene match. CDR1 is SGHNT, CDR2 YYREEE, per germline (reference sequence). This CDR3 contains 15 residues. Here the CDR3 DNA reads TGTGCCAGCAGCTACTGGACTAGCGGGGCCTACGAGCAGTACTTC. This gives the protein CASSYWTSGAYEQYF.

This clone was observed once. The gene calls are TRBV7-9 and TRBJ1-1; 7 bases map to TRBD1. The CDR3 runs to 14 residues. V lost 7 bases to trimming and J lost 4 bases; unmatched junction nucleotides: 9. Germline V CDR1 and CDR2: SEHNR, FQNEAQ (reference sequence). As DNA, the CDR3 is TGTGCCAGCAACAGACAGGGTGGGAGCACTGAAGCTTTCTTT. It specifies CASNRQGGSTEAFF.

The V call is TRBV28, the J call TRBJ2-1, with 15 bases matching TRBD2. Trimming at V came to 3 bases and at J to 2 bases, leaving 8 bases not matched to a gene. From germline, CDR1 is MDHEN and CDR2 SYDVKM. This CDR3 has 19 residues. CDR3 bases: TGTGCCAGCAGTTTCACCGGGACTAGCGGGAGGACTACCTACAATGAGCAGTTCTTC. It specifies CASSFTGTSGRTTYNEQFF.

This clone turned up a few times. The DNA for the CDR3 is TGTGCCAGCAGTCGACAGGAGAGGACAGATACGCAGTATTTT. Residues: CASSRQERTDTQYF. The J gene is TRBJ2-3, the V gene TRBV27; perhaps TRBD1 as D (6 bases). The CDR3 loop spans 14 amino acids. Germline V gives CDR1 MNHEY, CDR2 SMNVEV (reference sequence). V lost 5 bases, J lost 3 bases, and 12 bases lay in between.

This clone has more than one count but fewer than ten. This sequence joins TRBV29-1 and TRBJ1-3; D not certain. The V gene's germline CDR1 is SQVTM and CDR2 ANQGSEA. Trimming pared 3 bases from V and 4 bases from J, leaving 13 bases between. The CDR3 runs to 14 residues. CDR3 protein: CSVDGGLSGNTIYF. The CDR3 region has the DNA TGCAGCGTTGATGGAGGGCTATCCGGAAACACCATATATTTT.

The chain carries TRBV19 and TRBJ1-4, with D possibly TRBD1 on 5 matching bases. CDR1 and CDR2 (germline): LNHDA, SQIVND (reference sequence). Trimming shortened V by 2 bases and J by 7 bases, and 20 bases separated the two germline ends. CDR3 size: 17 residues. The CDR3, as DNA: TGTGCCAGTAGTATATTGTCGGCCCAGGGTCTTAGTGAAAAACTGTTTTTT. Its protein is CASSILSAQGLSEKLFF.

The chain links TRBV15 to TRBJ1-4; D is perhaps TRBD1 (5 bases). CDR3 length: 15 amino acids. V lost 6 bases, J lost 0 bases, and 11 bases lay in between. Per the germline V gene, CDR1 is LNHNV and CDR2 is YYDKDF (reference sequence). This chain's CDR3 is CATRTGDATNEKLFF. CDR3 bases: TGTGCCACCAGGACGGGGGATGCAACTAATGAAAAACTGTTTTTT.

V and J are TRBV19 and TRBJ1-2; the match to TRBD1 covers 7 bases. V shed 2 bases, J shed 4 bases, and the junction held 10 bases outside the gene matches. From germline, CDR1 is LNHDA and CDR2 SQIVND (reference sequence). CDR3 length equals 16 residues. The CDR3 loop reads CASSIRRGGLGYGYTF. CDR3 DNA sequence: TGTGCCAGTAGTATACGCAGAGGGGGCCTGGGCTATGGCTACACCTTC. Variable domain in full (rest from reference TRBV19 and TRBJ1-2): DGGITQSPKYLFRKEGQNVTLSCEQNLNHDAMYWYRQDPGQGLRLIYYSQIVNDFQKGDIAEGYSVSREKKESFPLTVTSAQKNPTAFYLCASSIRRGGLGYGYTFGSGTRLTVV.

This rearrangement joins TRBV10-3 to TRBJ1-4, with a weak D call TRBD1 (5 bases). The CDR3 contains 14 residues. Germline V CDR1 and CDR2: ENHRY, SYGVKD. Trimming cost V 2 bases and J 4 bases, with 8 bases left between them. The CDR3 nucleotides read TGTGCCATCAGTGAGAGACAGATTAATGAAAAACTGTTTTTT. Residues: CAISERQINEKLFF.

The chain joins TRBV21-1 to TRBJ1-6; the table's D call TRBD1 went unverified against the DNA. TRBV21-1 is an annotated pseudogene. This CDR3 spans 19 amino acids. Written as DNA, the CDR3 is TGTGCCAGCAGCAGACAAAAACAGGGGATTGGGGGCTATAATTCACCCCTCCACTTT. It is translated as CASSRQKQGIGGYNSPLHF.

The chain has TRBV6-5 and TRBJ1-2, with TRBD1 as a possible D gene (6 bases). The CDR3 runs 14 residues. Germline lookup yields CDR1 MNHEY and CDR2 SVGAGI. V dropped 7 bases and J dropped 3 bases, with 15 bases sitting between them. This chain's CDR3 is CASTYRDSDYGYTF. In DNA, the CDR3 is TGTGCCAGCACCTACAGGGATAGTGACTATGGCTACACCTTC.

This chain joins TRBV27 and TRBJ1-2; TRBD1 aligns across 8 bases. CDR3 length: 15 residues. V shed 6 bases, J shed 0 bases, and the junction held 6 bases outside the gene matches. In germline, CDR1 is MNHEY, CDR2 SMNVEV (reference sequence). For the CDR3, the DNA is TGTGCCAGCAGCTCGGACAGGGATGCTAACTATGGCTACACCTTC. This sequence encodes CASSSDRDANYGYTF.

J is TRBJ2-1 and V is TRBV6-4; TRBD2 agrees at 7 bases. This CDR3 has 14 amino acids. The junction had 4 bases not matched to a gene; V was cut back by 3 bases and J by 5 bases. CDR1 is MRHNA and CDR2 is SNTAGT in the germline V gene. CDR3: CASSEEGRDNEQFF. The CDR3 DNA reads as TGTGCCAGCAGTGAGGAAGGGAGGGACAATGAGCAGTTCTTC.

This clone showed up just a few times. The chain is built from TRBV5-1 and TRBJ1-4; D remains unclear. CDR3 length: 16 residues. V gave up 2 bases and J gave up 4 bases, with 15 bases separating them. Looked up from germline, CDR1 is SGHRS and CDR2 is YFSETQ. The CDR3 nucleotides are TGCGCCAGCAGCTTACCATCGGGGAACTATAATGAAAAACTGTTTTTT. Translation: CASSLPSGNYNEKLFF. The entire variable domain, with the rest obtained from reference TRBV5-1 and TRBJ1-4, is as follows: KAGVTQTPRYLIKTRGQQVTLSCSPISGHRSVSWYQQTPGQGLQFLFEYFSETQRNKGNFPGRFSGRQFSNSRSEMNVSTLELGDSALYLCASSLPSGNYNEKLFFGSGTQLSVL.

J is TRBJ1-3 and V is TRBV11-2; D is perhaps TRBD1 (5 bases). The V end was cut by 7 bases, the J end by 0 bases, with 19 bases between. The CDR3 loop spans 17 amino acids. Germline CDR1 is SGHAT and CDR2 is FQNNGV. CDR3: CASNLGRGTYSGNTIYF. The CDR3 nucleotides read TGTGCCAGCAACCTGGGAAGGGGAACTTACTCTGGAAACACCATATATTTT.

V is TRBV2 and J is TRBJ1-1; D remains unclear. V lost 9 bases and J 1 base, leaving 6 bases between the germline ends. The CDR3 runs 11 residues. Per the germline V gene, CDR1 is SNHLY and CDR2 is FYNNEI. The CDR3 region has the DNA TGTGCCAGTGACAAGAACACTGAAGCTTTCTTT. Its protein is CASDKNTEAFF.

This clone was counted a few times. V usage is TRBV10-3 and J usage is TRBJ1-5; the match to TRBD1 covers 8 bases. The CDR3 is 14 amino acids. Trimming cost V 6 bases and J 2 bases; bases outside gene matches: 3. Germline V lookup: CDR1 ENHRY, CDR2 SYGVKD. The CDR3 nucleotides read TGTGCCATCAGGCCACAGGGGGGCAATCAGCCCCAGCATTTT. Translation: CAIRPQGGNQPQHF.

V is TRBV5-1 and J is TRBJ2-3; no reliable D call. V was shortened by 0 bases and J by 2 bases, with 10 bases between the two germline ends. The CDR3 runs 15 residues. Per the germline V gene, CDR1 is SGHRS and CDR2 is YFSETQ. The CDR3 DNA reads TGCGCCAGCAGCTTGGGGCCCACCACCACAGATACGCAGTATTTT. Encoded protein: CASSLGPTTTDTQYF.

This chain uses TRBV19 with TRBJ1-1, with 8 bases aligning to TRBD1. Trimming at V came to 3 bases and at J to 7 bases, leaving 10 bases not matched to a gene. The germline gives CDR1 LNHDA, CDR2 SQIVND (reference sequence). The CDR3 loop spans 15 amino acids. The CDR3 coding sequence is TGTGCCAGTAGTATGTTTGGACAGGGTGAAAATGAAGCTTTCTTT. It yields the protein CASSMFGQGENEAFF.

This rearrangement joins TRBV5-1 to TRBJ2-5; 8 nucleotides align to TRBD2. Germline-derived CDR1 and CDR2 are SGHRS and YFSETQ. V lost 5 bases and J lost 4; bases outside the gene matches: 7. There are 14 residues in the CDR3. CDR3 sequence reads: CASRGGGSSETQYF. The CDR3 DNA reads as TGCGCCAGCAGGGGCGGGGGGTCTTCAGAGACCCAGTACTTC.

The chain couples TRBV29-1 to TRBJ1-5; no clear D gene. The V end was cut by 4 bases, the J end by 5 bases, with 12 bases between. Germline lookup yields CDR1 SQVTM and CDR2 ANQGSEA. CDR3 length equals 13 residues. CDR3 bases: TGCAGCGTTGGTGCTGATACTTATCAGCCCCAGCATTTT. Translating it yields CSVGADTYQPQHF.

The chain joins TRBV10-3 to TRBJ2-3, with 12 bases aligning to TRBD1. Germline V gene lookup returns CDR1 ENHRY and CDR2 SYGVKD. After removal of 3 bases from V and 3 bases from J, the junction contained 4 bases not matched to a gene. This CDR3 contains 16 residues. In nucleotides, the CDR3 is TGTGCCATCAGTGACCCGGGACAGGGGGCAACAGATACGCAGTATTTT. It yields the protein CAISDPGQGATDTQYF.